This T cell receptor beta chain was identified in a study of T cell repertoires in ileal Crohn's disease. Study at large: Median disease duration was 7.9 years; 35% smoked at surgery. Overall study results and limits: The median delay to postoperative endoscopy was around 7.1 months.

This CDR3 has 16 amino acids. V was shortened by 2 bases and J by 6 bases, with 16 bases between the two germline ends. CDR1 is LNHDA and CDR2 is SQIVND in the germline V gene (reference sequence). This table comes from immunoSEQ multiplex PCR, and its TCRdb copy is limited to in-frame clones, with some not included. This sample has about 12,000 clones; around four fifths occur once, and the top ten carry around 9.9%. The time point: neoterminal ileum biopsy at postoperative endoscopy, about 6 months after surgery. Eligibility required adulthood, ileal or ileocolonic Crohn's disease and indicated ileocolonic resection. A word on this clone: Its antigen is not known.

The sample taken for sequencing was ileal tissue. The receptor's source is an adult with Crohn's disease. The chain carries TRBV19 and TRBJ2-2, with D perhaps matching TRBD2 (5 bases). CDR3 DNA: TGTGCCAGTAGTATACGGCGGGCCCTTGACCCCGGGGAGCTGTTTTTT. Translated, it gives CASSIRRALDPGELFF.